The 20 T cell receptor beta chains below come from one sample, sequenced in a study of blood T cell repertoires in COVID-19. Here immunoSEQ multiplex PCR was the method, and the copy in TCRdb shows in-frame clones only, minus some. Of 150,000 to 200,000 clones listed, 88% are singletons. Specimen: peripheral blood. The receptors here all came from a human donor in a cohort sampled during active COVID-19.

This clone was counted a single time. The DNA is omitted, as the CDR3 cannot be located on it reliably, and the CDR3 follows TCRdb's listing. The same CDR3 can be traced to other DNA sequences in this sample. CDR3 region: CASTSGQGTDTQYF. The rearrangement uses TRBV19 and TRBJ2-3; the D call TRBD1 from the table was never checked on the DNA. The CDR3 spans 14 amino acids, including both terminal residues. CDR1 LNHDA and CDR2 SQIVND come from the germline V gene (reference sequence).

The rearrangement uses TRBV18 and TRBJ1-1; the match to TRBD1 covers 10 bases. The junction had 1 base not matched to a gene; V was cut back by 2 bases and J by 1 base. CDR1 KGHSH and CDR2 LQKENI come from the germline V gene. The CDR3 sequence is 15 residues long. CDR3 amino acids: CASSPGTGENTEAFF. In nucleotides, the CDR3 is TGTGCCAGCTCACCAGGGACAGGGGAGAACACTGAAGCTTTCTTT.

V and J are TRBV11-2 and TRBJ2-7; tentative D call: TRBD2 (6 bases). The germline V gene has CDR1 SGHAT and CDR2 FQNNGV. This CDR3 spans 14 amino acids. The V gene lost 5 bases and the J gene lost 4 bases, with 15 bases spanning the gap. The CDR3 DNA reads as TGTGCCAGCAGCCGGACGGGGGAGTGGTACGAGCAGTACTTC. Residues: CASSRTGEWYEQYF. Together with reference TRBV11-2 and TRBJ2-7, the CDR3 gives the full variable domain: EAGVAQSPRYKIIEKRQSVAFWCNPISGHATLYWYQQILGQGPKLLIQFQNNGVVDDSQLPKDRFSAERLKGVDSTLKIQPAKLEDSAVYLCASSRTGEWYEQYFGPGTRLTVT.

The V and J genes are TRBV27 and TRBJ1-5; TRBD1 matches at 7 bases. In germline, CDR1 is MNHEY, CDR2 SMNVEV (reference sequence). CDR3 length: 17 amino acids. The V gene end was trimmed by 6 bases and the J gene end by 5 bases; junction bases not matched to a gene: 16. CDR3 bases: TGTGCCAGCAGACCACTCGCTGACAGGGTGGCGGATCAGCCCCAGCATTTT. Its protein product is CASRPLADRVADQPQHF.

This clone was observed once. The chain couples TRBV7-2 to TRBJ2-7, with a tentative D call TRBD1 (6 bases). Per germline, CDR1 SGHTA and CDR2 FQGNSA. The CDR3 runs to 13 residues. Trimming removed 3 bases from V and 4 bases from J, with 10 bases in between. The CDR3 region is CASSFGQFYEQYF. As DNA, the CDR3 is TGTGCCAGCAGCTTTGGACAGTTTTACGAGCAGTACTTC. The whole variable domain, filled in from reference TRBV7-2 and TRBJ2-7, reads GAGVSQSPSNKVTEKGKDVELRCDPISGHTALYWYRQSLGQGLEFLIYFQGNSAPDKSGLPSDRFSAERTGGSVSTLTIQRTQQEDSAVYLCASSFGQFYEQYFGPGTRLTVT.

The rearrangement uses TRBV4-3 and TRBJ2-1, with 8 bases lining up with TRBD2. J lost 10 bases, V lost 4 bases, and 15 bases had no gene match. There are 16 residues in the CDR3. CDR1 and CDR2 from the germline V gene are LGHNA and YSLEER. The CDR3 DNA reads TGCGCCAGCAGCCCAGCGACTAGCGACACGACCCGCGAGCAGTTCTTC. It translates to CASSPATSDTTREQFF.

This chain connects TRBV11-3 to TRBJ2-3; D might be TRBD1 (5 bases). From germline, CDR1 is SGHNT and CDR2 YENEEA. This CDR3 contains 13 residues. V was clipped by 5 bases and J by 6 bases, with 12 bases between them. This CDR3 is CASSRTFTDTQYF. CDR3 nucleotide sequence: TGTGCCAGCAGCCGGACATTCACGGATACGCAGTATTTT.

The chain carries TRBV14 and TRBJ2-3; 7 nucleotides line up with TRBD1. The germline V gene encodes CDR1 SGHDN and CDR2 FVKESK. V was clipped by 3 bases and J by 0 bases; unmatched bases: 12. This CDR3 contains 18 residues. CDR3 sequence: CASSHLTGDTVSTDTQYF. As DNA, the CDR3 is TGTGCCAGCAGCCATCTAACAGGGGATACCGTTAGCACAGATACGCAGTATTTT.

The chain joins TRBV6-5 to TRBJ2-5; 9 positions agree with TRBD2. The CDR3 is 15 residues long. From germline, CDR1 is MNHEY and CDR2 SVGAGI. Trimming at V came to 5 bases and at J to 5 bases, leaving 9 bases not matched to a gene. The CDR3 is CASSTGGGAMETQYF. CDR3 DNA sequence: TGTGCCAGCAGTACCGGCGGGGGGGCTATGGAGACCCAGTACTTC.

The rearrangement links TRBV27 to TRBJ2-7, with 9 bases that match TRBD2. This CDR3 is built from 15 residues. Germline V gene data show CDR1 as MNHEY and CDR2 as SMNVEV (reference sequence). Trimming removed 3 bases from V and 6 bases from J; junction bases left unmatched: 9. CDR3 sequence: CASSFVGLAGTEQYF. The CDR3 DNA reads TGTGCCAGCAGTTTTGTCGGGCTAGCGGGGACCGAGCAGTACTTC.

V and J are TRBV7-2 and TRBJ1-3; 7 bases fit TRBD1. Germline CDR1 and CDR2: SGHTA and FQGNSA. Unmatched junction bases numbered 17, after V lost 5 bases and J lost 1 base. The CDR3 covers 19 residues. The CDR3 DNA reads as TGTGCCAGCAGCCCCCCGGTTGGACAGGCAGGAACATCTGGAAACACCATATATTTT. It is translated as CASSPPVGQAGTSGNTIYF.

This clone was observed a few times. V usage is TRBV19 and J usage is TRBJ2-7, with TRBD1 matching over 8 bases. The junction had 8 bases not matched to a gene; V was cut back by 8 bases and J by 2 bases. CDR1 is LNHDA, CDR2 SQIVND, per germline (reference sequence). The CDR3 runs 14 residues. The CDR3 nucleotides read TGTGCCAGTCAGACAGGGGTCGCCCCCTACGAGCAGTACTTC. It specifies CASQTGVAPYEQYF.

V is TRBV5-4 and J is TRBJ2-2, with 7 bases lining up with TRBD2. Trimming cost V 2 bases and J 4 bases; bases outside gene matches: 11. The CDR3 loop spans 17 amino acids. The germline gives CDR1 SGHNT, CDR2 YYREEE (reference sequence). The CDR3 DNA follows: TGTGCCAGCAGCTTTAGGACGGGAGGACTTACCACCGGGGAGCTGTTTTTT. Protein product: CASSFRTGGLTTGELFF.

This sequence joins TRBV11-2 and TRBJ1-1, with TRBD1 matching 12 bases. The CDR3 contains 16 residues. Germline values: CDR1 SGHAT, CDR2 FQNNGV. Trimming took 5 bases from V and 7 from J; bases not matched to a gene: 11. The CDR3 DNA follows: TGTGCCAGCAGCCTGCAGGGACAGGGGGCGAAGGTTGAAGCTTTCTTT. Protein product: CASSLQGQGAKVEAFF.

The CDR3 region is CATSGVPGTSGSWNEQFF. Here the CDR3 DNA reads TGTGCCACCAGTGGGGTACCCGGGACTAGCGGGAGTTGGAATGAGCAGTTCTTC. This chain connects TRBV24-1 to TRBJ2-1; 14 bases line up with TRBD2. V shed 5 bases and J 7 bases; nucleotides not matched to a gene: 12. CDR1 and CDR2 from the germline V gene are KGHDR and SFDVKD. CDR3 size: 18 residues.

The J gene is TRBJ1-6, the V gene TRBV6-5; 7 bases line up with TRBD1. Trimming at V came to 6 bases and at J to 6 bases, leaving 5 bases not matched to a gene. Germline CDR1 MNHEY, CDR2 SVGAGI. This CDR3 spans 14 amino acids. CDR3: CASSATGRNSPLHF. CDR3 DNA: TGTGCCAGCAGCGCGACAGGGCGTAATTCACCCCTCCACTTT.

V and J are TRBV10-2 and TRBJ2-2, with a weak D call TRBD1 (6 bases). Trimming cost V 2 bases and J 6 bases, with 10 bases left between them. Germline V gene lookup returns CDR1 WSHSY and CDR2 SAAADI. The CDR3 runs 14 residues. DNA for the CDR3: TGCGCCAGCAGTGAGCAACAGGGTTCCGGGGAGCTGTTTTTT. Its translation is CASSEQQGSGELFF.

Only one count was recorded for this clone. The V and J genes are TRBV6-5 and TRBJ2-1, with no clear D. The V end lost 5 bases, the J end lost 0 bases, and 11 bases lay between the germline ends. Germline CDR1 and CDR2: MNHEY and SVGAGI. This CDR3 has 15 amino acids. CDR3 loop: CASSPTRSSYNEQFF. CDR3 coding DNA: TGTGCCAGCAGTCCCACACGGAGCTCCTACAATGAGCAGTTCTTC.

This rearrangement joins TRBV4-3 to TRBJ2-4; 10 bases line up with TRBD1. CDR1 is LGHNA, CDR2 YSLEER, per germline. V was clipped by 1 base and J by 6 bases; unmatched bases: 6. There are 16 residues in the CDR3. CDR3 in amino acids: CASSQGDRGRANIQYF. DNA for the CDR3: TGCGCCAGCAGCCAAGGCGACAGGGGGCGAGCAAACATTCAGTACTTC.

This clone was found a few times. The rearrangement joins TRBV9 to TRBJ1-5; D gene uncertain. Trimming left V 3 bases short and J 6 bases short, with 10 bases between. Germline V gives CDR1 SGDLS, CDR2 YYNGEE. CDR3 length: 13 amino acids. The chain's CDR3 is CASSALPGQPQHF. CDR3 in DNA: TGTGCCAGCAGCGCCCTGCCGGGTCAGCCCCAGCATTTT.